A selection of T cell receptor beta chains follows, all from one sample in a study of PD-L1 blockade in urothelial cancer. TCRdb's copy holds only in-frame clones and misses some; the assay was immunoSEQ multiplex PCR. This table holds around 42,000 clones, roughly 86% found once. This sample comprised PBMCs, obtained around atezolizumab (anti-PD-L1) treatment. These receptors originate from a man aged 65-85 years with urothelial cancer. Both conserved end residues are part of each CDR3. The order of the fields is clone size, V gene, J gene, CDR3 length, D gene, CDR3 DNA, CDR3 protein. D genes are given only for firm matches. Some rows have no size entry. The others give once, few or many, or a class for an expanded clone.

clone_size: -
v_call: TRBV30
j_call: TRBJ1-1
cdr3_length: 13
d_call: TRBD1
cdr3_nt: TGTGCCTGGGCCGGGACAGCGAACACTGAAGCTTTCTTT
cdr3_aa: CAWAGTANTEAFF

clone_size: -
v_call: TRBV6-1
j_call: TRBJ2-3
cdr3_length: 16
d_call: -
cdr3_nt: TGTGCCAGCAGTGAATATTTTAGGGGTAGTTCGGATACGCAGTATTTT
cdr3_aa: CASSEYFRGSSDTQYF

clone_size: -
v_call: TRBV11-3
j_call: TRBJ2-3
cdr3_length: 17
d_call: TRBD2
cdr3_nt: TGTGCCAGCAGCCTGGGACTAGCGGGAGGTAGCGCAGATACGCAGTATTTT
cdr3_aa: CASSLGLAGGSADTQYF

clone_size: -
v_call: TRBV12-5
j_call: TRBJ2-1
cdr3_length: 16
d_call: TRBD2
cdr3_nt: TGTGCTAGTGGTTTGCGACTAGCGGGAGTTCGGAATGAGCAGTTCTTC
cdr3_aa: CASGLRLAGVRNEQFF

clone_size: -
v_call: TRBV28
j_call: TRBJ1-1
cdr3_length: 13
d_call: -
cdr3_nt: TGTGCCAGCAGTCCTATAGGAGGCACTGAAGCTTTCTTT
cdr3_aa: CASSPIGGTEAFF

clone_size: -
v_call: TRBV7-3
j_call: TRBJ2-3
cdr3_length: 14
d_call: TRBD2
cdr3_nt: TGTGCCAGCAGCCATAGCGGGAGCACAGATACGCAGTATTTT
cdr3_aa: CASSHSGSTDTQYF

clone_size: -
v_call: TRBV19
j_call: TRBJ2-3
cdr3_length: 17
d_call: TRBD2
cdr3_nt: TGTGCCAGTAGTCCCCAGAGGACTAGCATAGGCGCAGATACGCAGTATTTT
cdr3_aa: CASSPQRTSIGADTQYF

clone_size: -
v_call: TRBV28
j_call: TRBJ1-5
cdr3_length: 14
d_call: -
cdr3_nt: TGTGCCAGCAGCCCCGTCCGGGGAAGTGGGCCCCAGCATTTT
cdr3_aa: CASSPVRGSGPQHF

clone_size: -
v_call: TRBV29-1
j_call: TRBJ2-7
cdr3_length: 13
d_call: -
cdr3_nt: TGCAGCGTTCACAGGGCAAGAGACTACGAGCAGTACTTC
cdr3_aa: CSVHRARDYEQYF

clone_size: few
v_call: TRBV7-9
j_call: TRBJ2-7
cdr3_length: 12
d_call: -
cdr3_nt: TGTGCCAGCAGCTTAGAATCCCGCGAGCAGTACTTC
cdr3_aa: CASSLESREQYF

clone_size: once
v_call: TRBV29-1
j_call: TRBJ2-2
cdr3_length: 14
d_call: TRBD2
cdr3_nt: TGCAGCGTTGTAGCGGGAGTTGACACCGGGGAGCTGTTTTTT
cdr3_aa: CSVVAGVDTGELFF

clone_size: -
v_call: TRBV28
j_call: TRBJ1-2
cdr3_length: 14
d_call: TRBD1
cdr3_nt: TGTGCCAGCAACCTACAGGGGGTTAACTATGGCTACACCTTC
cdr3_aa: CASNLQGVNYGYTF

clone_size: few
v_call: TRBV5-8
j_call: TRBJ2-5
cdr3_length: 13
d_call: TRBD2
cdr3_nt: TGTGCCAGCAGGCTAATCGGGGGGGAGACCCAGTACTTC
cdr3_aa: CASRLIGGETQYF

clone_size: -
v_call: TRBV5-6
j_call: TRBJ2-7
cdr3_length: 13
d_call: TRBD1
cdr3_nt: TGTGCCAGCAGCCCAGGGACAGGGAGCGAGCAGTACTTC
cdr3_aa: CASSPGTGSEQYF

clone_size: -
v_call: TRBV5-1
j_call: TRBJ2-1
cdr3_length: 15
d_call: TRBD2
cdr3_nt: TGCGCCAGCAGCCTAACTAGCGTCTCCTACAATGAGCAGTTCTTC
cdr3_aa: CASSLTSVSYNEQFF

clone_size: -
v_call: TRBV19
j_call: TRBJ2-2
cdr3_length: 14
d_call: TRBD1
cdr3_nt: TGTGCCAGTACCCTGGACAGGGTGAGCGGGGAGCTGTTTTTT
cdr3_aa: CASTLDRVSGELFF

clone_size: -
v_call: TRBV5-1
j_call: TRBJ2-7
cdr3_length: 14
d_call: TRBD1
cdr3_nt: TGCGCCAGCAGCCTGGGACAGGGTTCCTACGAGCAGTACTTC
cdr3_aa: CASSLGQGSYEQYF

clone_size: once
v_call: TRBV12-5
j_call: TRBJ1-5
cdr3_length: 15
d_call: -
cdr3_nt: TGTGCTAGTGGTCCGGAACACGGCCTAGCTAAGCCCCAGCATTTT
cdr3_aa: CASGPEHGLAKPQHF

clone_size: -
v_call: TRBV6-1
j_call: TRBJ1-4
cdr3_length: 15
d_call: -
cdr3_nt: TGTGCCAGCAGTGAAAGGGGGTCGAGTGGTGAAAAACTGTTTTTT
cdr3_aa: CASSERGSSGEKLFF

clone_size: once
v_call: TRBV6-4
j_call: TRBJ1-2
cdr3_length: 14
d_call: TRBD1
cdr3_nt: TGTGCCAGCAGTGAATCGAGGACAGGGTATGGCTACACCTTC
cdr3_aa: CASSESRTGYGYTF

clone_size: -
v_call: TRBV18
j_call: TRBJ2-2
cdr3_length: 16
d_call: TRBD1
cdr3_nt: TGTGCCAGCGCCCAACCGGGACAGGGGAACACCGGGGAGCTGTTTTTT
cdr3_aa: CASAQPGQGNTGELFF

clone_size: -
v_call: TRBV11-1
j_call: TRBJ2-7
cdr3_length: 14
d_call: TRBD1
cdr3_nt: TGTGCCAGCAGCACAACGACAGGGAGCTACGAGCAGTACTTC
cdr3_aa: CASSTTTGSYEQYF

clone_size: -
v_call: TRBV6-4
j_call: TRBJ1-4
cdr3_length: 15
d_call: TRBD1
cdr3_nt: TGTGCCAGCAGTGCGCAGGGGGCCTCTAGCGAAAAACTGTTTTTT
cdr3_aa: CASSAQGASSEKLFF

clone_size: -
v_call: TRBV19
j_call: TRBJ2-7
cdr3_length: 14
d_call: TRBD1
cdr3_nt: TGTGCCAGTTCGCCGGACAGGGGAAATAACGAGCAGTACTTC
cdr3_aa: CASSPDRGNNEQYF

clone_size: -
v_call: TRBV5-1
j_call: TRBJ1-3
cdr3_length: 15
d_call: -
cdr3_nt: TGCGCCAGCAGCGGTGGTAGCGACAGGGGAAACACCATATATTTT
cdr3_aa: CASSGGSDRGNTIYF

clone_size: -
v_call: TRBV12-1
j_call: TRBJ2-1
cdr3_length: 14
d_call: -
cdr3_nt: TGTGCCAGCAGCTTAGGGCGGGAGGGCTATGAGCAGTTCTTC
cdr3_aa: CASSLGREGYEQFF

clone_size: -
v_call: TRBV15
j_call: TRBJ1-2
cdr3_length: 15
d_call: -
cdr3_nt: TGTGCCACCAGCAGAGATCAGGGGACGAACTATGGCTACACCTTC
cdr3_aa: CATSRDQGTNYGYTF

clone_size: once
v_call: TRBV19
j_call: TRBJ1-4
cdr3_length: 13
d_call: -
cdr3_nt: TGTGCCAGTAGTTTACAGGTACAGGAAAAACTGCTTTTT
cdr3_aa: CASSLQVQEKLLF

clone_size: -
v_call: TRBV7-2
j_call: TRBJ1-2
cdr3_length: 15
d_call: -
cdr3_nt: TGTGCCAGCAGCTTAGGTGGGCGGGGGCAGGGCGGCTACACCTTC
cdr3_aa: CASSLGGRGQGGYTF

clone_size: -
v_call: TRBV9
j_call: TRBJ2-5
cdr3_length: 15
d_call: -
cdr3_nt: TGTGCCAGCAGGGAGGGGAGACAGACGGTAGAGACCCAGTACTTC
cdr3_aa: CASREGRQTVETQYF

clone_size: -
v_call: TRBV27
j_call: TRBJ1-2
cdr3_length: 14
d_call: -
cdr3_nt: TGTGCCAGCAGTCCGCTGGGGGGCGGGAGGGGCTACACCTTC
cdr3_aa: CASSPLGGGRGYTF

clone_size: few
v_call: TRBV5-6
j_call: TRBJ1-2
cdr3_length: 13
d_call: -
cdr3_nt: TGTGCCAGCAGCTTGCAGGCTAACTATGGCTACACCTTC
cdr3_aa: CASSLQANYGYTF

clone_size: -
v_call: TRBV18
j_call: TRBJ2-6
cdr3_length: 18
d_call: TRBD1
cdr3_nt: TGTGCCAGCTCACCTGAGGACAGGGGCTTAACTGGGGCCAACGTCCTGACTTTC
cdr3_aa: CASSPEDRGLTGANVLTF

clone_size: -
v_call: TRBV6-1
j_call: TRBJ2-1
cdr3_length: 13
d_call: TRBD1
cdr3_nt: TGTGCCAGCAGGAGACAGGGAGCGGATGAGCAGTTCTTC
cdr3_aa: CASRRQGADEQFF

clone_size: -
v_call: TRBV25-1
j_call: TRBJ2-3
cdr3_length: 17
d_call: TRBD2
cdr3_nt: TGTGCCAGCAGTGAATGGGGTAGCGGGATGGGAGGAGATACGCAGTATTTT
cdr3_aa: CASSEWGSGMGGDTQYF

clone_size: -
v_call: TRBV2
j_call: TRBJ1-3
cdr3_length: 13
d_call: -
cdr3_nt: TGTGCCAGCCTTGACAGCTCTGGAAACACCATATATTTT
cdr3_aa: CASLDSSGNTIYF

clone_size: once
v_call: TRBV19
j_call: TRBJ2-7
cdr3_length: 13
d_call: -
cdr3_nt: TGTGCCAGTTCGCCCCCGGGAGACTACGAGCAGTACTTC
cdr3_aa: CASSPPGDYEQYF